The T cell receptor beta chain under discussion was sequenced for a study of T-cell reconstitution after alpha-beta-depleted transplantation in children. The germline CDR1 and CDR2 sequences are ENHRY and SYGVKD. Trimming left V 3 bases short and J 0 bases short, with 7 bases between. The CDR3 contains 14 residues. Library preparation (for TCRbeta) was performed with unique molecular identifiers. TCRdb re-called the PCR reads through MiXCR, storing one row per CDR3 protein. The data show hundreds of thousands of distinct CDR3 sequences, 16% seen once. This clonotype has just a few counts. The chain couples TRBV10-3 to TRBJ2-3; the D is unclear. The sample here was PBMCs from the stem cell graft donor, taken from the stem cell graft. The sequence was obtained from a human donor who donated a stem cell graft to a child with acute myeloid leukemia. The CDR3 bases are TGTGCCATCAGTGACGAACTTAGCACAGATACGCAGTATTTT. The encoded protein is CAISDELSTDTQYF.